This T cell receptor beta chain appears in the sequencing data of a study of cytomegalovirus exposure and HLA in healthy donors. The CDR3 loop spans 14 amino acids. V trimming: 2 bases; J trimming: 4 bases; junction bases outside the gene matches: 3. Germline V gives CDR1 MDHEN, CDR2 SYDVKM. It was with 60 Vbeta and 13 Jbeta primers that the PCR ran. Clones were read by immunoSEQ multiplex PCR, and TCRdb kept only the in-frame ones, dropping some. Its listing shows 100,000 to 150,000 clones. What was sequenced was PBMCs. The J gene is TRBJ1-2, the V gene TRBV28; 8 nucleotides align to TRBD1. This receptor was taken from a man aged 30 to 39 in good health and CMV-seronegative. CDR3 sequence (DNA): TGTGCCAGCAGTTTAACCACAGGGGGCTATGGCTACACCTTC. Translation gives CASSLTTGGYGYTF.